The rows below give T cell receptor beta chains drawn from one sample of a study of T cell responses to AZD1222 COVID-19 vaccine. Clones were read by immunoSEQ multiplex PCR, and TCRdb kept only the in-frame ones, dropping some. The sample lists over 100,000 clones; 88% were seen once. Sequences were derived from peripheral blood, sampled on day 0 of AZD1222 vaccination. These receptor sequences come from an adult in good health. Each CDR3 is given with its conserved first and last residue. Some rows mark clone size as missing; the rest say once, few, many or name a class of expanded clone.

cdr3_aa	cdr3_length	clone_size	j_call	v_call
CASSSEDGTSGGAGSYEQYF	20	.	TRBJ2-7	TRBV5-1
CASLGRTSGGNEQFF	15	.	TRBJ2-1	TRBV19
CASSQAGTGGTNEQFF	16	.	TRBJ2-1	TRBV13
CASSFGQGNTEAFF	14	.	TRBJ1-1	TRBV7-9
CASSIQEPSTDTQYF	15	.	TRBJ2-3	TRBV5-1
CASSWVDGNTIYF	13	.	TRBJ1-3	TRBV19
CASSLGGTDYGYTF	14	few	TRBJ1-2	TRBV7-2
CASSGGLLQGRQETQYF	17	.	TRBJ2-5	TRBV5-1
CASSLVPGKDEAFF	14	.	TRBJ1-1	TRBV7-9
CASSLAGGQTYEQYF	15	.	TRBJ2-7	TRBV5-4
CASSQDGGQMTNEKLFF	17	.	TRBJ1-4	TRBV4-3
CATSRDWDRGDVHEQYF	17	.	TRBJ2-7	TRBV15
CASSGGTRENSPLHF	15	once	TRBJ1-6	TRBV5-1
CATSWGDTEAFF	12	.	TRBJ1-1	TRBV15
CASSVLPGQSYEQYF	15	.	TRBJ2-7	TRBV7-2
CASSIPGQKAFF	12	once	TRBJ1-1	TRBV19
CASSEADRVGYGYTF	15	.	TRBJ1-2	TRBV6-1
CASSLAEWGGYGYTF	15	.	TRBJ1-2	TRBV28
CASSQDWQGSYTF	13	.	TRBJ1-2	TRBV4-1